Below are 18 T cell receptor beta chains sequenced from a single sample in a study of early T cells in non-severe SARS-CoV-2 infection. A single record per CDR3 protein comes from TCRdb applying MiXCR to the 5' RACE reads. The sample shows roughly 66,000 distinct CDR3 sequences, around 8.7% of them seen only once. The sequenced sample was whole blood. Receptors originate from an adult who was a healthcare worker with PCR-confirmed SARS-CoV-2 infection or an uninfected control (not recorded which).

This clonotype was found a few times. The chain has TRBV5-1 and TRBJ1-4; TRBD1 matches at 8 bases. Germline values: CDR1 SGHRS, CDR2 YFSETQ. The CDR3 covers 14 residues. Germline trimming cut 1 base from V and 10 bases from J; bases unmatched to any gene: 6. This CDR3 is CASSLIDRGGKLFF. CDR3 nucleotide sequence: TGCGCCAGCAGCTTGATAGACAGGGGAGGAAAACTGTTTTTT.

Only a few counts were recorded for this clonotype. This chain connects TRBV27 to TRBJ2-1, with D possibly being TRBD1 (5 bases). Germline-derived CDR1 and CDR2 are MNHEY and SMNVEV (reference sequence). V lost 7 bases, J lost 2 bases, and 15 bases lay in between. The CDR3 extends over 15 amino acids. CDR3 region: CASKHNRWAYNEQFF. The CDR3 coding sequence is TGTGCCAGCAAACACAACAGGTGGGCCTACAATGAGCAGTTCTTC.

This clonotype was seen at least ten times. The chain joins TRBV6-5 to TRBJ2-3, with D possibly TRBD1 on 5 matching bases. This CDR3 has 15 amino acids. With 6 bases removed from V and 0 bases from J, the gap between germline ends came to 13 bases. The germline CDR1 and CDR2 sequences are MNHEY and SVGAGI. The CDR3 loop reads CASRDNGASTDTQYF. The DNA for the CDR3 is TGTGCCAGCAGAGATAATGGGGCTAGCACAGATACGCAGTATTTT.

This clonotype has at least ten counts. The chain employs TRBV11-1 and TRBJ2-1; 12 nucleotides line up with TRBD2. This CDR3 region has 17 residues. V lost 5 bases, J lost 8 bases, and 13 bases stayed unmatched. The germline V gene encodes CDR1 SGHAT and CDR2 FQDESV (reference sequence). CDR3 in amino acids: CASSPLAGGQHRYEQFF. DNA of the CDR3: TGTGCCAGCAGCCCCCTAGCGGGAGGGCAGCATAGATATGAGCAGTTCTTC.

This clonotype was recorded at least ten times. The chain has TRBV14 and TRBJ2-7; D gene ambiguous. Germline CDR1 SGHDN, CDR2 FVKESK. Trimming pared 1 base from V and 3 bases from J, leaving 10 bases between. The CDR3 extends over 14 amino acids. The CDR3 region is CASSQGRRGYEQYF. CDR3 nucleotide sequence: TGTGCCAGCAGCCAAGGACGAAGAGGCTACGAGCAGTACTTC.

V usage is TRBV12-3 or TRBV12-4 and J usage is TRBJ2-7; the D gene could be TRBD1 or TRBD2 (5 bases each). V lost 1 base, J lost 6 bases, and 13 bases lay in between. The CDR3 is made up of 14 amino acids. The CDR3 DNA sequence: TGTGCCAGCAGTTTAGTGGCCTCGAGGGGCGAGCAGTACTTC. Encoded protein: CASSLVASRGEQYF.

V usage is TRBV4-1 and J usage is TRBJ2-5; the match to TRBD2 covers 16 bases. Per the germline V gene, CDR1 is MGHRA and CDR2 is YSYEKL. The CDR3 sequence is 19 residues long. V dropped 5 bases and J dropped 3; count of bases not matched to a gene: 12. The CDR3 nucleotides are TGCGCCAGCAGCACTCCGGGACTAGCGGGAGGGCCCGGTAAAGAGACCCAGTACTTC. Its translation is CASSTPGLAGGPGKETQYF.

This clonotype has just a few counts. The rearrangement links TRBV13 to TRBJ1-5; TRBD1 is a possible D gene (6 bases). The CDR3 is 18 residues long. Trimming took 0 bases from V and 5 from J, leaving 20 bases between them. From germline, CDR1 is PRHDT and CDR2 FYEKMQ (reference sequence). This CDR3 reads CASSLGPSTGRGDQPQHF. The CDR3 DNA is TGTGCCAGCAGCTTAGGACCCTCTACGGGCAGGGGAGATCAGCCCCAGCATTTT.

The chain links TRBV7-8 to TRBJ2-1; 7 bases align to TRBD2. CDR1 SGHVS and CDR2 FQNEAQ come from the germline V gene. V shed 3 bases, J shed 3 bases, and the junction held 8 bases outside the gene matches. The CDR3 spans 16 residues. Written as DNA, the CDR3 is TGTGCCAGCAGCTTCTCTAGCGGTCAGTACTACAATGAGCAGTTCTTC. It translates to CASSFSSGQYYNEQFF.

The chain links TRBV20-1 to TRBJ2-5; 7 bases line up with TRBD2. Germline loops: CDR1 DFQATT, CDR2 SNEGSKA (reference sequence). Germline trimming cut 3 bases from V and 9 bases from J; bases unmatched to any gene: 10. The CDR3 has 13 amino acids. This CDR3 reads CSARTSSRWAQYF. CDR3 coding DNA: TGCAGTGCTAGGACTAGCTCGAGGTGGGCCCAGTACTTC.

This clonotype showed up many times. The chain recombines TRBV5-1 with TRBJ2-7; 8 nucleotides line up with TRBD1. The CDR3 has 14 amino acids. V shed 2 bases and J 1 base; nucleotides not matched to a gene: 2. CDR1 is SGHRS and CDR2 is YFSETQ in the germline V gene. The CDR3 DNA follows: TGCGCCAGCAGCTTTCAGGGGGCGTCCTACGAGCAGTACTTC. It yields the protein CASSFQGASYEQYF.

This clonotype has more than one count but fewer than ten. The rearrangement uses TRBV6-1 and TRBJ1-5; the match to TRBD1 covers 7 bases. The CDR3 loop spans 15 amino acids. The ends lost 4 bases at V and 3 bases at J; junction bases unmatched: 6. Germline lookup yields CDR1 MNHNS and CDR2 SASEGT. This CDR3 is CASSAGGIPNQPQHF. CDR3 coding DNA: TGTGCCAGCAGTGCAGGGGGTATCCCCAATCAGCCCCAGCATTTT.

Many counts were recorded for this clonotype. The chain carries TRBV7-3 and TRBJ2-3; 10 positions agree with TRBD2. This CDR3 contains 16 residues. The V gene's germline CDR1 is SGHTA and CDR2 FQGTGA. The V and J ends lost 5 bases and 0 bases, in that order; junction bases with no gene match: 5. CDR3 region: CASSPTTSGSTDTQYF. For the CDR3, the DNA is TGTGCCAGCAGCCCGACGACTAGCGGGAGCACAGATACGCAGTATTTT.

A few counts support this clonotype. The V gene is TRBV30, the J gene TRBJ2-7; 7 bases agree with TRBD1. Germline V gene sequence: CDR1 GTSNPN, CDR2 SVGIG (reference sequence). The CDR3 is made up of 13 amino acids. J gave up 7 bases and V 3 bases, and 9 bases lay outside the gene matches. The CDR3 spells CAWRDRGLYEQYF. CDR3 DNA: TGTGCCTGGAGAGATAGGGGGCTGTATGAGCAGTACTTC.

This chain links TRBV30 with TRBJ1-5, with D possibly matching TRBD1 (6 bases). The V end lost 0 bases, the J end lost 6 bases, and 12 bases lay between the germline ends. The CDR3 covers 14 residues. CDR1 is GTSNPN and CDR2 is SVGIG in the germline V gene (reference sequence). DNA of the CDR3: TGTGCCTGGAGTGTACTGGGGGGGCTTCAGCCCCAGCATTTT. This sequence encodes CAWSVLGGLQPQHF.

This clonotype was counted at least ten times. CDR3: CSVGYTGLAGTDTQYF. The CDR3 DNA sequence: TGCAGCGTGGGATACACGGGGCTAGCCGGCACAGATACGCAGTATTTT. This chain joins TRBV29-1 and TRBJ2-3; D tentatively reads TRBD1 or TRBD2 (5 bases each). Per the germline V gene, CDR1 is SQVTM and CDR2 is ANQGSEA. Trimming shortened V by 6 bases and J by 1 base, and 20 bases separated the two germline ends. The CDR3 extends over 16 amino acids.

This clonotype turned up a few times. The CDR3 sequence: CASKLDRNSYEQYF. CDR3 in DNA: TGTGCCAGCAAACTAGACAGAAACTCCTACGAGCAGTACTTC. The chain couples TRBV12-3 or TRBV12-4 to TRBJ2-7, with D perhaps matching TRBD1 or TRBD2 (5 bases each). Trimming took off 7 bases at V and 0 bases at J, with 13 bases between the two ends. CDR3 length equals 14 residues.

V and J are TRBV2 and TRBJ2-3, with D tentatively TRBD2 (5 bases). This CDR3 is built from 16 residues. Germline V gives CDR1 SNHLY, CDR2 FYNNEI. The germline V and J ends were trimmed by 2 bases and 2 bases, with 14 bases remaining between them. The CDR3 DNA is TGTGCCAGCAGTGAATCCCTCCCGGGGAACACAGATACGCAGTATTTT. Its protein product is CASSESLPGNTDTQYF.